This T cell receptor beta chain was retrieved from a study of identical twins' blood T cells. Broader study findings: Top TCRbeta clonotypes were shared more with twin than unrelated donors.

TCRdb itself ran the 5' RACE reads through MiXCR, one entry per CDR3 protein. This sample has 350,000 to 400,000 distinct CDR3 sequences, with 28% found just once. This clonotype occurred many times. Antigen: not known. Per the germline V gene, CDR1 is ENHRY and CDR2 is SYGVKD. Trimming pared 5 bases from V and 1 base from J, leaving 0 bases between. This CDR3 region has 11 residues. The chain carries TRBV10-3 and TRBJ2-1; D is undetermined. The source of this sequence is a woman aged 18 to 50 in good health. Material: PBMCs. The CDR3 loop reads CAISSYNEQFF. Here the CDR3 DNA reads TGTGCCATCAGTTCCTACAATGAGCAGTTCTTC.